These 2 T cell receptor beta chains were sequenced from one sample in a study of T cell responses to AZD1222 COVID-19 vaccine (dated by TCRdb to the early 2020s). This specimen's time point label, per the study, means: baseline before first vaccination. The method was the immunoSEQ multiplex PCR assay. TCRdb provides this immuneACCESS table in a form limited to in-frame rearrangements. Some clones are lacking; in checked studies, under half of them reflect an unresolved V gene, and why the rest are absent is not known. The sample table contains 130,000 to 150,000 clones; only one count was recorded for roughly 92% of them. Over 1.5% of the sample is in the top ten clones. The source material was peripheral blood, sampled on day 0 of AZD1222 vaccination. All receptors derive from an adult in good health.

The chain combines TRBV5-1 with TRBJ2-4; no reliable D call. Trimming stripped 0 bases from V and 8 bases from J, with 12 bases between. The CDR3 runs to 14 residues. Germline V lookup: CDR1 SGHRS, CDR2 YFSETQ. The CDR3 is CASSLAVAGDIQYF. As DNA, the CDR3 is TGCGCCAGCAGCTTGGCCGTCGCAGGAGACATTCAGTACTTC.

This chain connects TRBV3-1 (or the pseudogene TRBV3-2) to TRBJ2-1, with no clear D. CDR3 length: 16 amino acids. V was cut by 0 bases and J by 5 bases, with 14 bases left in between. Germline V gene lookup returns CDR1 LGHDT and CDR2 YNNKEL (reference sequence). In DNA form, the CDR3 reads TGTGCCAGCAGCCAAGATTACCGGGTAAGGAACAATGAGCAGTTCTTC. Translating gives CASSQDYRVRNNEQFF.